The 15 T cell receptor beta chains listed next were all sequenced from one sample in a study of ipilimumab plus nivolumab after autologous stem cell transplantation. Generated by immunoSEQ multiplex PCR, the TCRdb table keeps only in-frame clones and is missing some. The repertoire consists of around 16,000 clones, with 81% occurring once and the leading ten covering under 25%. Specimen: PBMCs, collected in a trial of ipilimumab plus nivolumab as post-transplant consolidation. These receptors were obtained from a male donor with diffuse large B-cell lymphoma.

J is TRBJ2-5 and V is TRBV6-5, with D possibly matching TRBD2 (5 bases). V was shortened by 6 bases and J by 7 bases, with 15 bases between the two germline ends. This CDR3 region has 13 residues. Germline V gene lookup returns CDR1 MNHEY and CDR2 SVGAGI. Here the CDR3 reads CASSRGGAGTQYF. DNA of the CDR3: TGTGCCAGCAGCCGGGGTGGAGCTGGGACCCAGTACTTC.

This clone ranks as medium-sized. The chain recombines TRBV27 with TRBJ1-5; TRBD1 might be the D (5 bases). CDR3 length: 15 residues. V was trimmed by 6 bases and J by 3 bases, leaving 15 bases between them. Germline loops: CDR1 MNHEY, CDR2 SMNVEV (reference sequence). The CDR3 DNA sequence: TGTGCCAGCAGCCGTTCCGGGGACGACAATCAGCCCCAGCATTTT. Translated: CASSRSGDDNQPQHF.

This chain connects TRBV4-2 to TRBJ2-7; 12 bases are shared with TRBD2. Germline assignment: CDR1 LGHNA and CDR2 YNFKEQ. V trimming: 5 bases; J trimming: 10 bases; junction bases outside the gene matches: 12. This CDR3 comprises 15 residues. The CDR3 DNA reads TGTGCCAGCAGCGAACAACCCGGGACTAGCGGGTCCCAGTACTTC. This sequence encodes CASSEQPGTSGSQYF.

This clone was counted a single time. This rearrangement joins TRBV2 to TRBJ1-5; TRBD1 is a possible D gene (5 bases). The CDR3 spans 14 residues. The germline V gene encodes CDR1 SNHLY and CDR2 FYNNEI. V lost 7 bases and J 0 bases, leaving 10 bases between the germline ends. The CDR3 bases are TGTGCCAGCACGGGGCAGTATAGCAATCAGCCCCAGCATTTT. Translation gives CASTGQYSNQPQHF. The entire variable domain, with the rest obtained from reference TRBV2 and TRBJ1-5, is as follows: EPEVTQTPSHQVTQMGQEVILRCVPISNHLYFYWYRQILGQKVEFLVSFYNNEISEKSEIFDDQFSVERPDGSNFTLKIRSTKLEDSAMYFCASTGQYSNQPQHFGDGTRLSIL.

The rearrangement joins TRBV2 to TRBJ1-2; D remains unclear. The CDR3 contains 13 residues. The ends were cut back, 1 base at V and 4 bases at J, with 7 bases in the middle. The germline V gene has CDR1 SNHLY and CDR2 FYNNEI. CDR3 DNA: TGTGCCAGCAGTGAAGGCCAGCCCTATGGCTACACCTTC. Its translation: CASSEGQPYGYTF.

CDR3 DNA: TGTGCCATCAGTGGTTGGGAGCGGGGGTACCAAGAGACCCAGTACTTC. The encoded protein is CAISGWERGYQETQYF. The chain joins TRBV10-3 to TRBJ2-5, with 8 bases that match TRBD2. This CDR3 region has 16 residues. The germline CDR1 and CDR2 sequences are ENHRY and SYGVKD. The junction had 7 bases not matched to a gene; V was cut back by 4 bases and J by 0 bases.

This chain connects TRBV18 to TRBJ2-1; tentatively, D is TRBD2 (6 bases). CDR3 length: 13 residues. The germline V gene encodes CDR1 KGHSH and CDR2 LQKENI. V was cut by 2 bases and J by 9 bases, with 11 bases left in between. This chain's CDR3 is CASSPTTEGEQFF. The CDR3 DNA sequence: TGTGCCAGCTCACCAACGACGGAGGGTGAGCAGTTCTTC. Filled out from reference TRBV18 and TRBJ2-1, the complete variable domain reads NAGVMQNPRHLVRRRGQEARLRCSPMKGHSHVYWYRQLPEEGLKFMVYLQKENIIDESGMPKERFSAEFPKEGPSILRIQQVVRGDSAAYFCASSPTTEGEQFFGPGTRLTVL.

The chain employs TRBV11-1 and TRBJ2-3, with D perhaps TRBD2 (5 bases). The V gene lost 0 bases and the J gene lost 6 bases, with 19 bases spanning the gap. Per the germline V gene, CDR1 is SGHAT and CDR2 is FQDESV (reference sequence). The CDR3 covers 17 residues. CDR3 nucleotide sequence: TGTGCCAGCAGCTTAGCAGTGGCTAGCACCTTGGGGGATACGCAGTATTTT. It yields the protein CASSLAVASTLGDTQYF.

The V and J genes are TRBV6-6 and TRBJ1-2, with D maybe TRBD1 (6 bases). The CDR3 runs to 14 residues. Trimming took off 5 bases at V and 2 bases at J, with 12 bases between the two ends. Germline V gene sequence: CDR1 MNHNY, CDR2 SVGAGI (reference sequence). The CDR3 protein is CASSRQQGNYGYTF. CDR3 DNA sequence: TGTGCCAGCAGTCGCCAACAGGGAAACTATGGCTACACCTTC.

This chain joins TRBV25-1 and TRBJ1-2; no firm D call. In germline, CDR1 is MGHDK, CDR2 SYGVNS. The CDR3 sequence is 16 residues long. The germline V and J ends were trimmed by 4 bases and 2 bases, with 17 bases remaining between them. The CDR3 spells CASSAGRAVWNYGYTF. The CDR3 bases are TGTGCCAGCAGTGCTGGGCGGGCGGTCTGGAACTATGGCTACACCTTC.

The chain is built from TRBV19 and TRBJ2-2; D perhaps matches TRBD1 (6 bases). V lost 6 bases to trimming and J lost 5 bases, with 19 bases between them. This CDR3 has 16 amino acids. Germline CDR1 is LNHDA and CDR2 is SQIVND (reference sequence). CDR3 sequence reads: CASSPLDSQQTGELFF. CDR3 nucleotide sequence: TGTGCCAGTAGCCCACTGGACAGCCAACAAACCGGGGAGCTGTTTTTT.

This chain uses TRBV30 with TRBJ1-6; D gene ambiguous. The length of the CDR3 is 12 residues. Germline V gene lookup returns CDR1 GTSNPN and CDR2 SVGIG (reference sequence). V was shortened by 0 bases and J by 10 bases, with 7 bases between the two germline ends. CDR3 nucleotide sequence: TGTGCCTGGAGTGTTAGAGGCTCACCCCTCCACTTT. Protein sequence: CAWSVRGSPLHF.

CDR3 coding DNA: TGTGCCAGCAGCTTAAAGGGTGGAAACACCATATATTTT. This sequence encodes CASSLKGGNTIYF. This sequence joins TRBV5-6 and TRBJ1-3; D call uncertain. The CDR3 sequence is 13 residues long. CDR1 SGHDT and CDR2 YYEEEE come from the germline V gene. Trimming left V 2 bases short and J 3 bases short, with 6 bases between.

This clone was detected once. The chain uses TRBV7-8 and TRBJ2-1, with TRBD1 as a possible D gene (6 bases). The V end lost 5 bases, the J end lost 0 bases, and 17 bases lay between the germline ends. CDR3 length equals 17 residues. Germline V gives CDR1 SGHVS, CDR2 FQNEAQ. In DNA, the CDR3 is TGTGCCAGCAGCGTCCGACAGGTTTGGGGCTCCTACAATGAGCAGTTCTTC. It is translated as CASSVRQVWGSYNEQFF.

The V call is TRBV4-1, the J call TRBJ2-3; 8 nucleotides align to TRBD2. The CDR3 covers 14 residues. Germline values: CDR1 MGHRA, CDR2 YSYEKL. Trimming took 3 bases from V and 4 from J; bases not matched to a gene: 3. The CDR3 loop is CASSQQTSADTQYF. CDR3 DNA sequence: TGCGCCAGCAGCCAGCAGACTAGCGCAGATACGCAGTATTTT.